This is a list of T cell receptor beta chains from one sample in a study of Tregs in tolerant kidney transplant recipients. Clones were sequenced by immunoSEQ multiplex PCR, and TCRdb holds only the in-frame ones, with some missing. The repertoire holds 50,000 or so clones, with 91% as singletons. The source was CD8+ T cells from blood (PBMCs), collected 24 months after the transplant. The receptors originated from a human patient who received a combined kidney and bone marrow transplant. Some T cells may be provided by the graft donor. The conserved cysteine and the conserved F or W are not part of the CDR3 here. D genes are given only for firm matches.

cdr3_aa v_call d_call j_call
ASSSRGPTPYEQY TRBV7-9 NA TRBJ2-7
SVAFPSGSGYEQY TRBV29-1 TRBD2 TRBJ2-7
ASSPAPF TRBV7-9 NA TRBJ2-1
ASSEGHGRFYGYT TRBV2 NA TRBJ1-2
ASSPVGQLNTGELF TRBV11-2 NA TRBJ2-2
ASNPRTSGTSTDTQY TRBV7-9 TRBD2 TRBJ2-3
ASSLDLAYNEQF TRBV5-5 NA TRBJ2-1
ASSHVGDRPIENEQF TRBV4-2 TRBD1 TRBJ2-1
ASSQPGLAGVLNEQF TRBV4-3 TRBD2 TRBJ2-1
ATKLGVAGSGETQY TRBV5-6 NA TRBJ2-5
AWNPRPSSYNEQF TRBV30 NA TRBJ2-1
ASRLGAYGYT TRBV19 NA TRBJ1-2
ASSYQGFYEQY TRBV7-9 NA TRBJ2-7
ASSFGSGEVDEAF TRBV5-4 NA TRBJ1-1
ASSQSLLAGSSTDTQY TRBV16 NA TRBJ2-3
ASSPPSNEQF TRBV18 NA TRBJ2-1
ASSSPLAGDFHEQF TRBV7-9 TRBD2 TRBJ2-1
ASSGDRGGELF TRBV7-3 TRBD1 TRBJ2-2
ASSLDLAGGSWYNEQF TRBV11-3 TRBD2 TRBJ2-1
ASKDRSYEQY TRBV19 NA TRBJ2-7
ASSLAGAHYGYT TRBV5-1 NA TRBJ1-2
ASSVESQGGETGHSGANVLT TRBV9 TRBD1 TRBJ2-6
AISTGLPISYEQY TRBV10-3 NA TRBJ2-7
ASSSYLGQGNTDTQH TRBV5-6 TRBD1 NA
ASSSYDEQF TRBV19 NA TRBJ2-1
ASSLNEQY TRBV28 NA NA
ASSVEGSGGFSYNEQF TRBV9 TRBD2 TRBJ2-1
ASSFGQGMNEQF TRBV11-2 TRBD1 TRBJ2-1
ASSLDGRPSYNEQF TRBV11-2 TRBD2 TRBJ2-1
ASSQGSSGNTIY TRBV4-2 NA TRBJ1-3
ASSEGGGTSSSYEQY TRBV25-1 TRBD2 TRBJ2-7
ASSTGTAALYGYT TRBV27 TRBD1 TRBJ1-2